This entry features one T cell receptor (beta chain) sequence. The antigen is not known. This specimen comes from a study of cytomegalovirus exposure and HLA in healthy donors. Study conclusions and caveats: Indistinguishable V segments such as TRBV6-2 and TRBV6-3 were excluded. Listed as cytomegalovirus-associated were 150 or so TCR beta chains. Analysis was performed later, and it showed HLA-associated TCR beta chains to be more clonally expanded than equally common others. A later analysis by the authors found several of the most significant clusters apparently linked to common viral pathogens.

Germline V gene data show CDR1 as SGHAT and CDR2 as FQNNGV. Between the trimmed V and J ends, which lost 3 bases and 0 bases, there was a span of 13 bases. CDR3 length equals 16 residues. The PCR ran on 60 Vbeta and 13 Jbeta primers. Only in-frame clones appear in the TCRdb table, and some are missing; sequencing was by immunoSEQ multiplex PCR. The sample carries 100,000 to 150,000 clones, 60% to 85% recorded once. This sequence was found in a human donor in good health. The chain employs TRBV11-2 and TRBJ2-3; D is unclear. The sample consisted of PBMCs. CDR3 sequence reads: CASSLRPPYSTDTQYF. The CDR3 DNA sequence: TGTGCCAGCAGCTTGAGGCCGCCCTATAGCACAGATACGCAGTATTTT.